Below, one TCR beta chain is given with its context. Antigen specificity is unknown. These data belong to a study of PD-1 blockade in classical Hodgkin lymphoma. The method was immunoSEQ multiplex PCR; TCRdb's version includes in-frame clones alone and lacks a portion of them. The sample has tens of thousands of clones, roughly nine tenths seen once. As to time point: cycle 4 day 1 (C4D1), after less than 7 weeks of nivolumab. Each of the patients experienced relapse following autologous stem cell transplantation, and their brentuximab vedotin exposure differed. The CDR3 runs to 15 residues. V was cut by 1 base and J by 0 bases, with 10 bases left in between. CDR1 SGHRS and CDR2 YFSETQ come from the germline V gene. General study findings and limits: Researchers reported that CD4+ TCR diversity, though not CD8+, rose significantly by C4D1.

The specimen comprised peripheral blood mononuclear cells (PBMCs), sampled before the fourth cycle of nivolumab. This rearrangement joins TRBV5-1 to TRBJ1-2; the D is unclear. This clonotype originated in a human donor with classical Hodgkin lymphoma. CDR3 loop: CASSLRVEANYGYTF. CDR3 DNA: TGCGCCAGCAGCTTGAGAGTTGAAGCTAACTATGGCTACACCTTC.